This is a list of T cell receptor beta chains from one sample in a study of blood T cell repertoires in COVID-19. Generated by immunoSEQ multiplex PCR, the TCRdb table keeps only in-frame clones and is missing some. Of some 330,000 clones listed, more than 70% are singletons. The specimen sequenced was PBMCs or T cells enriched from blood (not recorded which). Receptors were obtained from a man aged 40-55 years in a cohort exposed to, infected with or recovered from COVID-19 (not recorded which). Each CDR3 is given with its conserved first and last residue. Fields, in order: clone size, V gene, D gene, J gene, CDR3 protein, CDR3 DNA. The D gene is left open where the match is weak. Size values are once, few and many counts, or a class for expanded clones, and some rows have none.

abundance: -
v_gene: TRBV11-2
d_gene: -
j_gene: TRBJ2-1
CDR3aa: CASSLWGLHNEQFF
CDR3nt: TGTGCCAGCAGCTTATGGGGGCTACACAATGAGCAGTTCTTC

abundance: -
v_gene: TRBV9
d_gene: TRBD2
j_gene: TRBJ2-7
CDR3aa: CASSYLAGGAYEQYF
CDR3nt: TGTGCCAGCAGCTATCTAGCGGGAGGGGCCTACGAGCAGTACTTC

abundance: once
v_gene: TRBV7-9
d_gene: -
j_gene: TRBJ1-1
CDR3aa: CASSAQGQVTEAFF
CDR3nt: TGTGCCAGCAGCGCACAGGGTCAGGTCACTGAAGCTTTCTTT

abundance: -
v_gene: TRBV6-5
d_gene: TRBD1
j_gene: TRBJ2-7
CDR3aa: CASSPGTGDHEQYF
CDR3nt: TGTGCCAGCAGCCCCGGGACAGGGGACCACGAGCAGTACTTC

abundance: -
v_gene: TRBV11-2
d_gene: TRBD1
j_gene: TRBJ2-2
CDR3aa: CASSLNRQGLTGELFF
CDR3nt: TGTGCCAGCAGCTTAAACCGACAGGGTTTGACCGGGGAGCTGTTTTTT

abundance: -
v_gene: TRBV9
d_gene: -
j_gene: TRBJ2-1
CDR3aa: CASSVLAGSYNEQFF
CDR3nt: TGTGCCAGCAGCGTATTAGCAGGGTCCTACAATGAGCAGTTCTTC

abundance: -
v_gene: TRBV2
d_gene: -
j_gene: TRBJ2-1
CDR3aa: CASSEVGVLGSYNEQFF
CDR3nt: TGTGCCAGCAGTGAAGTGGGCGTACTAGGCTCCTACAATGAGCAGTTCTTC

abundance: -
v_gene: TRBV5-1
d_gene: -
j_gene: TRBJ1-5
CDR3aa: CASSEGRGGQPQHF
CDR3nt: TGCGCCAGCAGCGAGGGCAGGGGCGGCCAGCCCCAGCATTTT

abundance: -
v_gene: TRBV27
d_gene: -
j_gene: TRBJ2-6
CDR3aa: CASSWQGSGANVLTF
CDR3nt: TGTGCCAGCAGTTGGCAGGGGTCTGGGGCCAACGTCCTGACTTTC

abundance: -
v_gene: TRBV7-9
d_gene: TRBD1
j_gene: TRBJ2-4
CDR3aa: CASSLGIGQGRDIQYF
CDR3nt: TGTGCCAGCAGCTTAGGGATAGGACAGGGAAGGGACATTCAGTACTTC

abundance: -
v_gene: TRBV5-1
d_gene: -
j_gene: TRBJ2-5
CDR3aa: CASSRMTSSETQYF
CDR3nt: TGCGCCAGCAGTCGAATGACTAGTAGTGAGACCCAGTACTTC

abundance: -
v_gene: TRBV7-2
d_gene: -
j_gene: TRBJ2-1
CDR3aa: CASSRTAGDNEQFF
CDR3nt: TGTGCCAGCAGCCGGACGGCAGGGGACAATGAGCAGTTCTTC

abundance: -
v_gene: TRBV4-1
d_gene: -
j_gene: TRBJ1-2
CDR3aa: CASSQEAGLYGYTF
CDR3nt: TGCGCCAGCAGCCAAGAGGCAGGCCTGTATGGCTACACCTTC

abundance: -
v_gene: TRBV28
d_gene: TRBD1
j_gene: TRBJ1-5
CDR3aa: CASWTGSQPQHF
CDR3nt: TGTGCCAGCTGGACAGGGAGCCAGCCCCAGCATTTT

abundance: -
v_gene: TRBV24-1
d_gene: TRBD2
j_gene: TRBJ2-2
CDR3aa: CATSAAGGSGELFF
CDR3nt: TGTGCCACCAGTGCGGCGGGAGGTTCCGGGGAGCTGTTTTTT